The clone carrying this T cell receptor beta chain was detected once. No antigen is known for it. The PCR was carried out with 60 Vbeta primers and 13 Jbeta primers. Profiled with immunoSEQ multiplex PCR; TCRdb holds only in-frame clones, not every one. In the table there are around 180,000 clones, approximately 80% of which are singletons. The entry originates in a study of cytomegalovirus exposure and HLA in healthy donors. Study overall: Earlier work reported 100 million to 130 million unique TCR beta sequences from some 170 million T cells.

General study findings and limits: Other equally common chains were less clonally expanded than HLA-associated TCR beta chains, a later analysis showed. Analysis performed later found about 17,000 TCR beta sequences associated with HLA alleles at 0.05 false discovery rate. CMV serostatus was the only immune exposure information that was available.

From germline, CDR1 is SGDLS and CDR2 YYNGEE. The CDR3 contains 13 residues. With 3 bases removed from V and 6 bases from J, the gap between germline ends came to 9 bases. This chain joins TRBV9 and TRBJ2-2; D is possibly TRBD1 (5 bases). Sample: PBMCs. This clonotype originated in a man aged 55 to 70 in good health and CMV-seronegative. The CDR3 spells CASSAPRAGELFF. CDR3 bases: TGTGCCAGCAGCGCACCCAGGGCCGGGGAGCTGTTTTTT.